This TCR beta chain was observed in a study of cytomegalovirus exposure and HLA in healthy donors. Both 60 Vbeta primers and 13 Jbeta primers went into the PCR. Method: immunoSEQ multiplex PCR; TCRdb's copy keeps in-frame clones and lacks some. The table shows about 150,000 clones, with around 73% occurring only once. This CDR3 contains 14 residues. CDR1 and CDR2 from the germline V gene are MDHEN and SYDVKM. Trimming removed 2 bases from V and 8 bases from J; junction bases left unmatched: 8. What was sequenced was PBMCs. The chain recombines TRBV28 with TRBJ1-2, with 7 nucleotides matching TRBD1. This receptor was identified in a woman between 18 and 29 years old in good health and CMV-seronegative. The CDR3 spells CASSLSWAGGGYTF. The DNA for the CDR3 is TGTGCCAGCAGTTTAAGTTGGGCAGGGGGAGGCTACACCTTC.